A selection of T cell receptor beta chains follows, all from one sample in a study of T cell changes during pregnancy in multiple sclerosis. Data came from immunoSEQ multiplex PCR; TCRdb stores just in-frame clones and leaves some out. In the table there are approximately 100,000 clones, more than 80% of which are singletons. Sequencing used peripheral blood, obtained in the second trimester of pregnancy. The receptors come from a female donor with multiple sclerosis, enrolled in a pregnancy study. The CDR3 runs from the conserved cysteine through the conserved F or W. The D gene is left open where the match is weak. Clone size is shown for a subset of rows, as once, few, many or a class of expanded clone.

v_call	clone_size	d_call	j_call	cdr3_nt	cdr3_aa
TRBV15	.	.	TRBJ2-7	TGTGCCACCAGCAGACACGGGGACAAGCAGTACTTC	CATSRHGDKQYF
TRBV10-3	.	TRBD1	TRBJ1-2	TGTGCCATCAGTGAGGGGACAGGGGACTATGGCTACACCTTC	CAISEGTGDYGYTF
TRBV5-1	.	TRBD2	TRBJ2-5	TGCGCCAGCAGCTTGGGACTAGCAAGAGAGACCCAGTACTTC	CASSLGLARETQYF
TRBV19	few	.	TRBJ1-5	TGTGCCAGCGGAGACGGCGGTAATAGGCCCCAGCATTTT	CASGDGGNRPQHF
TRBV11-2	.	.	TRBJ1-6	TGTGCCAGCAGCCCCCAGCTCGGACTACCCCTCCACTTT	CASSPQLGLPLHF
TRBV11-3	.	.	TRBJ2-5	TGTGCCAGCAGCCGTTCAGGGGCAGAGACCCAGTACTTC	CASSRSGAETQYF
TRBV6-1	.	TRBD2	TRBJ2-7	TGTGCCACCCAGGGGTTGACTAGCGGGAGAGGTTCGGCTACCTTC	CATQGLTSGRGSATF
TRBV5-1	.	.	TRBJ1-1	TGCGCCAGCAGCTTGGTGGGGAGGAACACTGAAGCTTTCTTT	CASSLVGRNTEAFF
TRBV19	.	.	TRBJ1-6	TGTGCCAGTAGTGTGACAGGTGACTCCTATAATTCACCCCTCCACTTT	CASSVTGDSYNSPLHF
TRBV9	.	TRBD1	TRBJ2-1	TGTGCCAGCAGCGTGACAGGGAATCGGGTCAATGAGCAGTTCTTC	CASSVTGNRVNEQFF
TRBV30	.	.	TRBJ2-3	TGTGCCTGGAGTGTACGAGCAGATACGCAGTATTTT	CAWSVRADTQYF
TRBV25-1	.	TRBD1	TRBJ1-2	TGTGCCAGCTCCCCGGGGACAGGGGGCGGTGGCTACACCTTC	CASSPGTGGGGYTF
TRBV19	.	.	TRBJ2-1	TGTGCCAGTAGTATAGGGGACACGGACCCCAATGAGCAGTTCTTC	CASSIGDTDPNEQFF
TRBV19	once	TRBD1	TRBJ2-5	TGTGCCAGTAGTACGGCCCGGGACAGAGAGACCCAGTACTTC	CASSTARDRETQYF
TRBV6-1	.	TRBD2	TRBJ2-5	TGTGCCACCCGTAGCGGGGAGACCCAGTACTTC	CATRSGETQYF
TRBV19	.	TRBD1	TRBJ2-1	TGTGCCAGTAGTCATGGGACAGGGGGTTCCTACAATGAGCAGTTCTTC	CASSHGTGGSYNEQFF
TRBV27	.	TRBD1	TRBJ1-5	TGTGCCAGCAGCTCCGGGACAGGGAATCAGCCCCAGCATTTT	CASSSGTGNQPQHF
TRBV5-1	once	.	TRBJ1-4	TGCGCCAGCAGCCCCGGCGGAGCCAGGGGTAATGAAAAACTGTTTTTT	CASSPGGARGNEKLFF
TRBV5-4	.	TRBD2	TRBJ2-5	TGTGCCAGCAGCCCCGGGGGGGGCCAAGAGACCCAGTACTTC	CASSPGGGQETQYF
TRBV30	few	.	TRBJ1-1	TGTGCCTGGTGGAGGGGCAGATTTCAAGCTTTCTTT	CAWWRGRFQAFF
TRBV19	.	TRBD1	TRBJ1-2	TGTGCCAGTAGTATTGACAGGGGCGTCTATGGCTACACCTTC	CASSIDRGVYGYTF
TRBV5-1	.	TRBD2	TRBJ2-1	TGCGCCAGCAGCTTTTTGGGACTAGCGGGGGGGATCTACAATGAGCAGTTCTTC	CASSFLGLAGGIYNEQFF
TRBV9	.	.	TRBJ1-2	TGTGCCAGCAGCGTAGATGGCAGGCGCGGCTACACCTTC	CASSVDGRRGYTF
TRBV30	.	.	TRBJ2-5	TGTGCCTGGAGTGCCAGGAGGGACTCCAGGGAGACCCAGTACTTC	CAWSARRDSRETQYF
TRBV14	.	.	TRBJ1-3	TGTGCCAGCAGCCCTCCAGGGGCCCTCTCTGGAAACACCATATATTTT	CASSPPGALSGNTIYF
TRBV6-4	.	.	TRBJ1-3	TGTGCCAGCAGTGACTCCCCTCCGCCAAGCCCCTTCTCTGGAAACACCATATATTTT	CASSDSPPPSPFSGNTIYF
TRBV4-1	.	TRBD1	TRBJ1-1	TGCGCCAGCAGCCCCGGGACAGGGGCCATGAACACTGAAGCTTTCTTT	CASSPGTGAMNTEAFF
TRBV10-3	.	TRBD1	TRBJ1-4	TGTGCCATCAGGCCAGGGGGTAATGAAAAACTGTTTTTT	CAIRPGGNEKLFF
TRBV5-1	.	TRBD2	TRBJ2-1	TGCGCCAGCAGCTGGGGACTAGCGGGAGGGCCTTCCCGTATTGAGCAGTTCTTC	CASSWGLAGGPSRIEQFF
TRBV7-7	.	TRBD2	TRBJ2-3	TGTGCCAGCAGCCCCGGGGGGACCACAGATACGCAGTATTTT	CASSPGGTTDTQYF
TRBV5-5	.	TRBD1	TRBJ1-2	TGTGCCAGCAGCTTGGCGGGACAGGCAGCTAACTATGGCTACACCTTC	CASSLAGQAANYGYTF
TRBV30	.	.	TRBJ2-3	TGTGCCTGGAGTCCCGGGGGAGATACGCAGTATTTT	CAWSPGGDTQYF
TRBV30	.	.	TRBJ2-3	TGTGCCTGGAGTGCACAAGATACGCAGTATTTT	CAWSAQDTQYF
TRBV19	.	TRBD1	TRBJ1-4	TGTGCCAGTAGAGGCCCGGGACAGGGTAATGAAAAACTGTTTTTT	CASRGPGQGNEKLFF
TRBV5-1	once	TRBD2	TRBJ2-5	TGCGCCAGCAGCCGCGGAGAGCGGGAGGGCCAGGAGACCCAGTACTTC	CASSRGEREGQETQYF
TRBV14	.	TRBD2	TRBJ2-1	TGTGCCAGCAGCCAAGATCGGGACTATTTCAGCTCCTACAATGAGCAGTTCTTC	CASSQDRDYFSSYNEQFF